This TCR beta chain was retrieved from a study of PD-1 and CTLA-4 blockade in melanoma. CDR1 and CDR2 (germline): GTSNPN, SVGIG (reference sequence). Trimming took off 4 bases at V and 0 bases at J, with 7 bases between the two ends. This CDR3 spans 12 amino acids. The table lists this clone with a count of one. TCRdb's table, derived via immunoSEQ multiplex PCR, lists solely in-frame clones and lacks some. Of roughly 16,000 clones in the sample, 73% were seen once. V is TRBV30 and J is TRBJ2-7, with D possibly being TRBD2 (5 bases). This sequence was found in a human donor with melanoma. Material: CD8+ T cells from peripheral blood, obtained before anti-PD-1 treatment. The CDR3 protein is CAWTGNSYEQYF. CDR3 in DNA: TGTGCCTGGACCGGGAACTCCTACGAGCAGTACTTC.